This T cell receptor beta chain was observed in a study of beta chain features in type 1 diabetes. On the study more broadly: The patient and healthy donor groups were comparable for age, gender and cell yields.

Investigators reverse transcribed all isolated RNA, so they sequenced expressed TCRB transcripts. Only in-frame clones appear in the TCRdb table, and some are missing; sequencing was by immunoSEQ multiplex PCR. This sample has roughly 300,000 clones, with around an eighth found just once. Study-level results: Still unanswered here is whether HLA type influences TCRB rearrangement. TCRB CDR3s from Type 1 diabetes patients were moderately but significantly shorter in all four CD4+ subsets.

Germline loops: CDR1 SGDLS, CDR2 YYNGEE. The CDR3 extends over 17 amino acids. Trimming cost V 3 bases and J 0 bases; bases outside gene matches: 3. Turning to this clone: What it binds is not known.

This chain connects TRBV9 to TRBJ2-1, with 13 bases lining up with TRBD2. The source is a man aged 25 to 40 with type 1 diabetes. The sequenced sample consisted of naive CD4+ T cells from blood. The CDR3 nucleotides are TGTGCCAGCAGCGCCCGGACTAGCGGGAGCTCCTACAATGAGCAGTTCTTC. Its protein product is CASSARTSGSSYNEQFF.